The table lists the clone carrying this T cell receptor beta chain with a few counts. Its target is not known. It was with a sample-barcoded 5' primer and a J-beta primer mix that a second PCR of about 7 to 12 cycles was run. Using its own MiXCR run on the 5' RACE reads, TCRdb lists one record per CDR3 protein. The sample yields about 640,000 distinct CDR3 sequences, under 65% seen once. This record comes from a study of blood T cells in healthy people across ages. Looked up from germline, CDR1 is MNHEY and CDR2 is SVGEGT. The CDR3 has 16 amino acids. Losses at the gene ends were 3 bases for V and 9 bases for J; bases not matched to a gene: 13. Findings and limits, study-wide: Diversity figures based on one million T cells were deemed too low. Older age coincided with a roughly linear decline in TCR beta diversity per million T cells. In these data, TCR beta diversity tracked strongly with naive T cell percentage.

The receptor was isolated from a man between 60 and 70 years old in good health. The material sequenced was blood. V usage is TRBV6-2 or TRBV6-3 and J usage is TRBJ2-7; TRBD2 aligns across 11 bases. CDR3 residues: CASSYVPGLAASGQYF. For the CDR3, the DNA is TGTGCCAGCAGTTATGTACCGGGACTAGCGGCAAGTGGGCAGTACTTC.